What follows are 28 T cell receptor beta chains derived from one specimen sequenced in a study of blood T cell repertoires in COVID-19. TCRdb's copy holds only in-frame clones and misses some; the assay was immunoSEQ multiplex PCR. Counted here are around 200,000 clones, about nine tenths occurring once; the ten biggest clones make up around 1.5%. The sequencing input was peripheral blood. Every receptor here comes from a man aged 18-30 years with active or convalescent COVID-19.

The chain combines TRBV4-3 with TRBJ2-1, with D possibly being TRBD2 (5 bases). Trimming shortened V by 1 base and J by 8 bases, and 12 bases separated the two germline ends. Germline V gene data show CDR1 as LGHNA and CDR2 as YSLEER. The CDR3 is made up of 14 amino acids. CDR3 loop: CASSQGASIYEQFF. CDR3 coding DNA: TGCGCCAGCAGCCAAGGAGCTAGCATTTATGAGCAGTTCTTC.

The chain is built from TRBV29-1 and TRBJ2-7; D may be TRBD1 (5 bases). This CDR3 is built from 11 residues. Looked up from germline, CDR1 is SQVTM and CDR2 is ANQGSEA. Trimming stripped 7 bases from V and 2 bases from J, with 9 bases between. Written as DNA, the CDR3 is TGCAGCGCAACAGGTCCCTACGAGCAGTACTTC. Translated: CSATGPYEQYF.

The chain joins TRBV3-1 (or the pseudogene TRBV3-2) to TRBJ2-1; D is unclear. V lost 6 bases and J 10 bases, leaving 13 bases between the germline ends. The CDR3 is made up of 12 amino acids. Germline loops: CDR1 LGHDT, CDR2 YNNKEL (reference sequence). For the CDR3, the DNA is TGTGCCAGCAGTATCGGAGCGAGCGAGCAGTTCTTC. Amino acid sequence: CASSIGASEQFF.

The chain links TRBV6-2 or TRBV6-3 to TRBJ2-1, with TRBD1 matching 7 bases. Per the germline V gene, CDR1 is MNHEY and CDR2 is SVGEGT. The CDR3 spans 19 residues. Unmatched junction bases numbered 16, after V lost 5 bases and J lost 0 bases. DNA of the CDR3: TGTGCCAGCAGTACGTCACAGGGGATCCGACCGAACTCCTACAATGAGCAGTTCTTC. Residues: CASSTSQGIRPNSYNEQFF.

The gene calls are TRBV10-3 and TRBJ2-3, with D perhaps TRBD1 (5 bases). The V and J ends lost 2 bases and 0 bases respectively, with 9 bases between them. The germline V gene encodes CDR1 ENHRY and CDR2 SYGVKD. CDR3 length equals 15 residues. The CDR3 region is CAISEGAGSTDTQYF. The CDR3 DNA reads TGTGCCATCAGTGAGGGGGCAGGGAGCACAGATACGCAGTATTTT.

The chain is built from TRBV7-2 and TRBJ2-1; D is uncertain. Trimming pared 3 bases from V and 6 bases from J, leaving 6 bases between. Germline V gene data show CDR1 as SGHTA and CDR2 as FQGNSA. This CDR3 is 12 amino acids long. The CDR3 nucleotides are TGTGCCAGCAGCTTTTATCGCAATGAGCAGTTCTTC. Protein product: CASSFYRNEQFF.

This chain joins TRBV7-3 and TRBJ1-1; TRBD1 might be the D (6 bases). Germline assignment: CDR1 SGHTA and CDR2 FQGTGA. The CDR3 is 14 residues long. The V end was cut by 4 bases, the J end by 7 bases, with 16 bases between. The CDR3 region has the DNA TGTGCCAGCAGCTCCTCCAGGGGCTTAAGTGAAGCTTTCTTT. It codes for CASSSSRGLSEAFF.

V usage is TRBV2 and J usage is TRBJ1-2; D remains unclear. CDR3 length: 15 residues. Trimming cost V 1 base and J 3 bases, with 12 bases left between them. Germline lookup yields CDR1 SNHLY and CDR2 FYNNEI. The chain's CDR3 is CASSEGGDWYYGYTF. The CDR3, as DNA: TGTGCCAGCAGTGAAGGCGGGGATTGGTACTATGGCTACACCTTC. The complete variable domain, with remaining parts taken from reference TRBV2 and TRBJ1-2, reads EPEVTQTPSHQVTQMGQEVILRCVPISNHLYFYWYRQILGQKVEFLVSFYNNEISEKSEIFDDQFSVERPDGSNFTLKIRSTKLEDSAMYFCASSEGGDWYYGYTFGSGTRLTVV.

This clone was seen a single time. The chain links TRBV7-6 to TRBJ1-4, with 7 bases fitting TRBD1. This CDR3 is 20 amino acids long. J lost 3 bases, V lost 1 base, and 17 bases had no gene match. CDR1 SGHVS and CDR2 FNYEAQ come from the germline V gene. CDR3 sequence: CASSLGWGRGPTLANEKLFF. CDR3 in DNA: TGTGCCAGCAGCTTAGGTTGGGGTAGGGGGCCCACACTCGCTAATGAAAAACTGTTTTTT.

The rearrangement uses TRBV5-1 and TRBJ1-1, with D tentatively TRBD1 (5 bases). Germline V gene lookup returns CDR1 SGHRS and CDR2 YFSETQ. The CDR3 has 13 amino acids. Trimming took off 4 bases at V and 5 bases at J, with 12 bases between the two ends. CDR3 nucleotide sequence: TGCGCCAGCAGCGTCCAGGGTGGGACTGAAGCTTTCTTT. It translates to CASSVQGGTEAFF.

This clone was seen a single time. The chain links TRBV30 to TRBJ2-7; tentative D call: TRBD1 (6 bases). Trimming shortened V by 5 bases and J by 2 bases, and 10 bases separated the two germline ends. The CDR3 consists of 12 residues. The germline CDR1 and CDR2 sequences are GTSNPN and SVGIG (reference sequence). The CDR3 loop is CAWQGPTYEQYF. The CDR3 nucleotides read TGTGCCTGGCAGGGGCCCACCTACGAGCAGTACTTC.

This chain uses TRBV6-5 with TRBJ2-3; D not certain. Trimming cost V 4 bases and J 1 base, with 6 bases left between them. This CDR3 has 13 residues. Germline V gives CDR1 MNHEY, CDR2 SVGAGI. DNA of the CDR3: TGTGCCAGCAGTTCTCGGGGCACAGATACGCAGTATTTT. This translates into CASSSRGTDTQYF.

The genes are TRBV6-5 and TRBJ2-7; the match to TRBD1 covers 10 bases. The V gene's germline CDR1 is MNHEY and CDR2 SVGAGI. The CDR3 sequence is 15 residues long. V lost 6 bases to trimming and J lost 6 bases; unmatched junction nucleotides: 11. This chain's CDR3 is CASSHGWDRGSEQYF. The CDR3 nucleotides are TGTGCCAGCAGCCACGGGTGGGACAGGGGATCCGAGCAGTACTTC.

Points on this clone: Sequence at one end of the junction differs from germline and may be a read error. The rearrangement links TRBV4-2 to TRBJ1-2; weak D call: TRBD1 (6 bases). CDR1 LGHNA and CDR2 YNFKEQ come from the germline V gene. This CDR3 contains 16 residues. This CDR3 is CASSQGSGEGQYGYAF. The CDR3 DNA follows: TGTGCCAGCAGCCAAGGGAGTGGCGAGGGACAATATGGCTACGCCTTC.

The chain combines TRBV29-1 with TRBJ1-2; 8 bases fit TRBD1. V was clipped by 4 bases and J by 8 bases; unmatched bases: 9. There are 13 residues in the CDR3. The V gene's germline CDR1 is SQVTM and CDR2 ANQGSEA. The CDR3 protein is CSVVQGAREGYTF. CDR3 bases: TGCAGCGTTGTGCAGGGGGCACGGGAAGGCTACACCTTC.

V gene TRBV6-1 combines with J gene TRBJ2-6, with D tentatively TRBD1 (6 bases). Per the germline V gene, CDR1 is MNHNS and CDR2 is SASEGT. This CDR3 is built from 19 residues. Trimming removed 2 bases from V and 0 bases from J, with 17 bases in between. The CDR3 loop is CASSERKDRQTSGANVLTF. DNA for the CDR3: TGTGCCAGCAGTGAAAGGAAGGACAGACAAACCTCTGGGGCCAACGTCCTGACTTTC.

The chain joins TRBV2 to TRBJ2-7; 8 bases fit TRBD2. Per germline, CDR1 SNHLY and CDR2 FYNNEI. The CDR3 is 14 amino acids. After removal of 7 bases from V and 3 bases from J, the junction contained 8 bases not matched to a gene. Here the CDR3 reads CASKLTSVGYEQYF. CDR3 DNA: TGTGCCAGCAAACTGACTAGCGTTGGCTACGAGCAGTACTTC.

The gene calls are TRBV6-1 and TRBJ1-4, with 9 bases fitting TRBD1. The CDR3 covers 19 residues. The V and J ends lost 4 bases and 4 bases, in that order; junction bases with no gene match: 16. Per the germline V gene, CDR1 is MNHNS and CDR2 is SASEGT. The CDR3 reads CASSVPGQGFLRGNEKLFF. Here the CDR3 DNA reads TGTGCCAGCAGTGTCCCGGGACAGGGATTTCTTAGGGGTAATGAAAAACTGTTTTTT.

V gene TRBV6-1 combines with J gene TRBJ1-6; 8 positions agree with TRBD1. Germline V lookup: CDR1 MNHNS, CDR2 SASEGT. This CDR3 region has 14 residues. After removal of 3 bases from V and 10 bases from J, the junction contained 5 bases not matched to a gene. The CDR3 region has the DNA TGTGCCAGCAGTGAGACAGGGGATGGCTCACCCCTCCACTTT. This codes for CASSETGDGSPLHF.

The chain carries TRBV25-1 and TRBJ1-4; 9 bases map to TRBD1. The CDR3 has 16 residues. With 3 bases clipped from V and 10 bases from J, the junction kept 12 bases outside the gene matches. The germline V gene encodes CDR1 MGHDK and CDR2 SYGVNS. The CDR3 nucleotides read TGTGCCAGCAGTGATAGGGGGACAGGGTTAAAGGGAAAACTGTTTTTT. Translating gives CASSDRGTGLKGKLFF.

The genes are TRBV4-1 and TRBJ2-1; tentative D call: TRBD2 (6 bases). The CDR3 runs to 14 residues. The V end was cut by 4 bases, the J end by 0 bases, with 7 bases between. CDR1 MGHRA and CDR2 YSYEKL come from the germline V gene. CDR3 sequence (DNA): TGCGCCAGCAGCCTGGGGGGCTCCTACAATGAGCAGTTCTTC. Translated: CASSLGGSYNEQFF.

This clone was picked up one time. The chain joins TRBV30 to TRBJ2-3; D might be TRBD2 (5 bases). This CDR3 contains 15 residues. Trimming left V 3 bases short and J 0 bases short, with 13 bases between. Per the germline V gene, CDR1 is GTSNPN and CDR2 is SVGIG (reference sequence). DNA of the CDR3: TGTGCCTGGAGCGAACGAGGCGGGAGCACAGATACGCAGTATTTT. As protein: CAWSERGGSTDTQYF.

V is TRBV24-1 and J is TRBJ1-3; a weak D match, TRBD1 (5 bases). V lost 5 bases and J lost 1, with 8 bases in between. The CDR3 contains 14 residues. Germline V lookup: CDR1 KGHDR, CDR2 SFDVKD. In DNA form, the CDR3 reads TGTGCCACCAGTGCCTCAGGGTCTGGAAACACCATATATTTT. Translation: CATSASGSGNTIYF.

V and J are TRBV18 and TRBJ1-5; no definite D call. The germline CDR1 and CDR2 sequences are KGHSH and LQKENI. The CDR3 has 15 amino acids. The V gene lost 1 base and the J gene lost 7 bases, with 14 bases spanning the gap. The CDR3 loop reads CASSPQGFPGQPQHF. Here the CDR3 DNA reads TGTGCCAGCTCACCACAGGGATTCCCGGGGCAGCCCCAGCATTTT.

This clone was recorded only once. This chain links TRBV15 with TRBJ2-3, with unresolved D. CDR1 is LNHNV and CDR2 is YYDKDF in the germline V gene (reference sequence). The V end was cut by 0 bases, the J end by 6 bases, with 13 bases between. The length of the CDR3 is 15 residues. This chain's CDR3 is CATSRDLMASDTQYF. The CDR3 DNA is TGTGCCACCAGCAGAGATCTCATGGCATCGGATACGCAGTATTTT.

The J gene is TRBJ1-5, the V gene TRBV7-8; D may be TRBD1 (5 bases). The germline V gene encodes CDR1 SGHVS and CDR2 FQNEAQ. The ends were cut back, 5 bases at V and 0 bases at J, with 14 bases in the middle. This CDR3 is built from 16 residues. The CDR3 loop is CASSTGTGHSNQPQHF. The CDR3 nucleotides read TGTGCCAGCAGCACCGGGACTGGACATAGCAATCAGCCCCAGCATTTT. The complete variable domain, with remaining parts taken from reference TRBV7-8 and TRBJ1-5, reads GAGVSQSPRYKVAKRGQDVALRCDPISGHVSLFWYQQALGQGPEFLTYFQNEAQLDKSGLPSDRFFAERPEGSVSTLKIQRTQQEDSAVYLCASSTGTGHSNQPQHFGDGTRLSIL.

The rearrangement links TRBV30 to TRBJ2-1, with TRBD2 as a possible D gene (6 bases). V shed 1 base and J shed 7 bases, with 11 bases lying between them. This CDR3 comprises 13 residues. Per germline, CDR1 GTSNPN and CDR2 SVGIG (reference sequence). The CDR3 DNA is TGTGCCTGGAGTGGACGCGGGGATAATGAGCAGTTCTTC. Encoded protein: CAWSGRGDNEQFF.

The chain uses TRBV7-6 and TRBJ2-7, with D perhaps TRBD1 (6 bases). Germline CDR1 reads SGHVS; CDR2 reads FNYEAQ. The ends were cut back, 1 base at V and 4 bases at J, with 14 bases in the middle. This CDR3 contains 15 residues. CDR3 amino acids: CASSLVAGEGYEQYF. For the CDR3, the DNA is TGTGCCAGCAGCTTAGTGGCAGGGGAAGGGTACGAGCAGTACTTC.